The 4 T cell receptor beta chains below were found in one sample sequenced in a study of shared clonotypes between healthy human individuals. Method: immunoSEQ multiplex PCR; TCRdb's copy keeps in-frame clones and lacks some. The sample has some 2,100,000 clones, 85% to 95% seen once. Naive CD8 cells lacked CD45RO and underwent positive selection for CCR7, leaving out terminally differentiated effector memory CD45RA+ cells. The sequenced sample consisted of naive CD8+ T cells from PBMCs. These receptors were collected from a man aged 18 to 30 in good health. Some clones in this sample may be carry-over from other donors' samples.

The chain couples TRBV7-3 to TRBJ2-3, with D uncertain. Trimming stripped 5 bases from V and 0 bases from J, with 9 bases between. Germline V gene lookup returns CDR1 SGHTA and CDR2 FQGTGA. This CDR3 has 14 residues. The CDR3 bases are TGTGCCAGCAGCCGCGACCATAGCACAGATACGCAGTATTTT. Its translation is CASSRDHSTDTQYF.

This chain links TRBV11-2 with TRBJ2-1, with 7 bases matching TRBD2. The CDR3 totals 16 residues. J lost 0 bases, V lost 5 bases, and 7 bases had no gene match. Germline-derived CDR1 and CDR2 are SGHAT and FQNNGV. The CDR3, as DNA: TGTGCCAGCAGCCCGCGGACTAGGCCCTCCTACAATGAGCAGTTCTTC. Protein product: CASSPRTRPSYNEQFF.

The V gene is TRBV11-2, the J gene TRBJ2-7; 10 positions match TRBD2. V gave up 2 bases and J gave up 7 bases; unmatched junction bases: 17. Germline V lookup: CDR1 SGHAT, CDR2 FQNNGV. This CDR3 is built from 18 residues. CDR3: CASSLNRGRAGGPWEQYF. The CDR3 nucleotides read TGTGCCAGCAGCTTAAACAGGGGAAGAGCGGGAGGGCCTTGGGAGCAGTACTTC.

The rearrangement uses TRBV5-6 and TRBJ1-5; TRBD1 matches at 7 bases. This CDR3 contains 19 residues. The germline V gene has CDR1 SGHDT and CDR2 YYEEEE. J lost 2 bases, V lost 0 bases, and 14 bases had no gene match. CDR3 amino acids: CASSLGRQGPSVRNQPQHF. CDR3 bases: TGTGCCAGCAGCTTGGGGCGACAGGGACCGTCGGTGCGCAATCAGCCCCAGCATTTT. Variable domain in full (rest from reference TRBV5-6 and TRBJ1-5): DAGVTQSPTHLIKTRGQQVTLRCSPKSGHDTVSWYQQALGQGPQFIFQYYEEEERQRGNFPDRFSGHQFPNYSSELNVNALLLGDSALYLCASSLGRQGPSVRNQPQHFGDGTRLSIL.